The subject of this entry is one T cell receptor (beta chain). Data came from immunoSEQ multiplex PCR; TCRdb stores just in-frame clones and leaves some out. The table lists about 18,000 clones, 92% of them singletons. The source of the sample is a study of lymphopenia after photon versus proton radiotherapy. Germline V gives CDR1 LGHNA, CDR2 YSLEER. Trimming took 2 bases from V and 1 from J, leaving 8 bases between them. The CDR3 is made up of 14 amino acids. This clonotype was obtained from a woman aged 40-49 years with cholangiocarcinoma. V gene TRBV4-3 combines with J gene TRBJ1-1, with unresolved D. The sample here was peripheral blood, taken from a patient treated with photon-based radiotherapy. CDR3 sequence reads: CASSQTTRNTEAFF. CDR3 sequence (DNA): TGCGCCAGCAGCCAAACCACAAGGAACACTGAAGCTTTCTTT.